This T cell receptor beta chain was sequenced during a study of T cells in Graves' hyperthyroidism and ophthalmopathy. General study points: Most expanded thyroid clonotypes above 0.001 recurred in blood.

The CDR3 is 12 residues long. Trimming removed 2 bases at V and 12 bases at J, with 13 bases between. Germline loops: CDR1 SGHAT, CDR2 FQNNGV. It was RNA transcripts that yielded the amplified TCR beta CDR3 regions. HTBI primers were employed in a first-round RT-PCR of the TCR CDR3. TCRdb reprocessed the multiplex PCR reads via MiXCR and lists one record per CDR3 protein. The sample consists of about 420,000 distinct CDR3 sequences, about an eighth of them appearing once. Turning to this clonotype: Antigen: not known. With a much larger clone just one base away, this may be a read error.

The study enrolled patients aged 18 to 65 with newly diagnosed hyperthyroidism of under 2 months' duration. Diagnosis relied on clinical symptoms, serum thyroxine and TRAb, thyroid ultrasound and orbital computed tomography. It was 10 ml of fresh peripheral blood that supplied the PBMCs. The sample was blood. The sequence came from a young woman with Graves' hyperthyroidism. The chain recombines TRBV11-2 with TRBJ1-2; D unclear. CDR3: CASSLFSMGNTF. CDR3 bases: TGTGCCAGCAGCTTATTTAGTATGGGCAACACCTTC. Supplemented by reference TRBV11-2 and TRBJ1-2, the full variable domain reads EAGVAQSPRYKIIEKRQSVAFWCNPISGHATLYWYQQILGQGPKLLIQFQNNGVVDDSQLPKDRFSAERLKGVDSTLKIQPAKLEDSAVYLCASSLFSMGNTFGSGTRLTVV.